Below, 29 T cell receptor beta chains from the same sample are listed, as sequenced in a study of blood T cells in healthy people across ages. The use of a sample-barcoded 5' primer and a J-beta primer mix characterized a second PCR of roughly 7 to 11 cycles. TCRdb ran MiXCR on the 5' RACE reads and lists one entry per CDR3 protein. Found here are under 850,000 distinct CDR3 sequences, roughly 34% of them singletons; the top ten hold 10% to 15%. The sample taken for sequencing was blood. Receptor source: a man between 18 and 35 years old in good health.

This clonotype has more than one count but fewer than ten. The chain joins TRBV2 to TRBJ2-7, with TRBD2 matching over 11 bases. J lost 5 bases, V lost 7 bases, and 7 bases had no gene match. CDR3 size: 14 residues. Germline CDR1 SNHLY, CDR2 FYNNEI. CDR3: CASTLTSGENEQYF. CDR3 nucleotide sequence: TGTGCCAGCACCCTGACTAGCGGGGAAAACGAGCAGTACTTC.

The chain combines TRBV20-1 with TRBJ1-6, with D tentatively TRBD1 (6 bases). Germline V gene sequence: CDR1 DFQATT, CDR2 SNEGSKA (reference sequence). V was shortened by 3 bases and J by 12 bases, with 12 bases between the two germline ends. The length of the CDR3 is 12 residues. This CDR3 reads CSASRQDGPLHF. The CDR3 coding sequence is TGCAGTGCTAGTAGACAGGACGGACCCCTCCACTTT.

This chain joins TRBV11-3 and TRBJ2-4; D gene ambiguous. The closer fit of TRBJ2-7 to the DNA end suggests the J call may be wrong. The CDR3 totals 14 residues. The germline CDR1 and CDR2 sequences are SGHNT and YENEEA. For the CDR3, the DNA is TGTGCCAGCAGCTTAGGGGGAAACAACTACGAGCAGTACTTC. This translates into CASSLGGNNYEQYF.

Comment on this clonotype: This is likely an artifact of a read error, given a far larger clone one base away. The chain has TRBV12-3 or TRBV12-4 and TRBJ2-3; D could derive from TRBD1 or TRBD2 (5 bases each). The CDR3 has 13 amino acids. DNA of the CDR3: TGTGCCAGCAGCTCCCGGGGCACAGATACGCGGTATTTT. This encodes CASSSRGTDTRYF.

The table lists this clonotype with a few counts. The chain is built from TRBV20-1 and TRBJ2-3, with 7 bases aligning to TRBD2. V lost 2 bases to trimming and J lost 0 bases; unmatched junction nucleotides: 20. Germline V CDR1 and CDR2: DFQATT, SNEGSKA (reference sequence). CDR3 length: 20 residues. The CDR3 spells CSARPPPGVAGRGSTDTQYF. CDR3 DNA sequence: TGCAGTGCTAGACCCCCCCCTGGGGTAGCGGGTAGGGGTAGCACAGATACGCAGTATTTT.

This clonotype showed up just a few times. This sequence joins TRBV29-1 and TRBJ2-1; TRBD1 might be the D (5 bases). The end of the DNA aligns better with TRBJ2-7, so the J call may be wrong. The CDR3 length is 16 residues. Germline values: CDR1 SQVTM, CDR2 ANQGSEA. CDR3 amino acids: CSVAGLQVVSYNEQYF. The CDR3 nucleotides are TGCAGCGTTGCTGGTCTACAGGTAGTTTCCTACAATGAGCAGTACTTC.

This clonotype was detected a few times. V usage is TRBV5-4 and J usage is TRBJ2-5; D tentatively fits TRBD1 or TRBD2 (6 bases each). Trimming stripped 2 bases from V and 1 base from J, with 12 bases between. The CDR3 runs to 15 residues. Germline V gives CDR1 SGHNT, CDR2 YYREEE (reference sequence). CDR3 sequence: CASSFSRGRQETQYF. CDR3 sequence (DNA): TGTGCCAGCAGCTTTTCCCGGGGGCGCCAAGAGACCCAGTACTTC.

In this sample, this clonotype turned up many times. This chain connects TRBV29-1 to TRBJ2-3; D gene unclear. The germline V gene has CDR1 SQVTM and CDR2 ANQGSEA. The V gene lost 4 bases and the J gene lost 0 bases, with 5 bases spanning the gap. This CDR3 contains 12 residues. The CDR3 region has the DNA TGCAGCGTTGTAGTTAGCACAGATACGCAGTATTTT. Its translation: CSVVVSTDTQYF.

J is TRBJ2-5 and V is TRBV2; D ambiguous. The J call may be mistaken, given a closer DNA end match to TRBJ2-7. The CDR3 length is 12 residues. The germline gives CDR1 SNHLY, CDR2 FYNNEI. Here the CDR3 DNA reads TGTGCCAGCAGGGGCAGATTCTACGAGCAGTACTTC. Protein sequence: CASRGRFYEQYF.

This clonotype was found a few times. The chain recombines TRBV5-1 with TRBJ2-1, with 7 positions matching TRBD2. The germline V gene has CDR1 SGHRS and CDR2 YFSETQ. The CDR3 contains 16 residues. The V segment lost 2 bases and the J segment 2 bases; nucleotides outside the gene matches: 7. CDR3 in amino acids: CASSFPPGGTYNEQFF. The CDR3 DNA is TGCGCCAGCAGCTTCCCGCCGGGGGGTACCTACAATGAGCAGTTCTTC.

V usage is TRBV27 and J usage is TRBJ2-1; D remains ambiguous. Germline CDR1 and CDR2: MNHEY and SMNVEV (reference sequence). V was trimmed by 5 bases and J by 4 bases, leaving 9 bases between them. CDR3 length: 13 amino acids. CDR3 protein: CASSPVTYNEQFF. The CDR3 DNA sequence: TGTGCCAGCAGTCCCGTGACGTACAATGAGCAGTTCTTC.

V usage is TRBV29-1 and J usage is TRBJ1-1; 8 nucleotides agree with TRBD1. Germline lookup yields CDR1 SQVTM and CDR2 ANQGSEA. V dropped 5 bases and J dropped 6; count of bases not matched to a gene: 11. There are 14 residues in the CDR3. The DNA for the CDR3 is TGCAGCGTTAGCAGACAGGGGTTTTTCGCTGAAGCTTTCTTT. Translated: CSVSRQGFFAEAFF.

V and J are TRBV20-1 and TRBJ1-1; weak D call: TRBD1 (5 bases). The CDR3 sequence is 13 residues long. V was trimmed by 6 bases and J by 8 bases, leaving 19 bases between them. The V gene's germline CDR1 is DFQATT and CDR2 SNEGSKA (reference sequence). The CDR3 DNA reads TGCAGTGCAGTGATTCCCGGGACTTCGGAAGCTTTCTTT. It yields the protein CSAVIPGTSEAFF.

With respect to this clonotype: Being one base from a much bigger clone, this may be a read error. DNA for the CDR3: TGTGCCAGCTGTTCACCAGGGGACACCGTGAATGAGCAGTTCTTC. This codes for CASCSPGDTVNEQFF. J is TRBJ2-1 and V is TRBV28; D might be TRBD1 (6 bases). The germline V gene has CDR1 MDHEN and CDR2 SYDVKM. The CDR3 sequence is 15 residues long. The ends were cut back, 8 bases at V and 7 bases at J, with 21 bases in the middle.

The chain uses TRBV20-1 and TRBJ2-5; the D gene is possibly TRBD1 (5 bases). Germline V gives CDR1 DFQATT, CDR2 SNEGSKA (reference sequence). The ends were cut back, 0 bases at V and 2 bases at J, with 10 bases in the middle. CDR3 size: 14 residues. The CDR3 DNA follows: TGCAGTGCTAGAGATCAAAACAGGCAAGAGACCCAGTACTTC. Amino acids: CSARDQNRQETQYF.

This chain joins TRBV7-6 and TRBJ2-1, with TRBD2 identical over 11 bases. In germline, CDR1 is SGHVS, CDR2 FNYEAQ. This CDR3 has 17 residues. V gave up 5 bases and J gave up 3 bases; unmatched junction bases: 9. The CDR3 spells CASSAETSGVRYNEQFF. CDR3 nucleotide sequence: TGTGCCAGCAGCGCCGAGACTAGCGGGGTCCGCTACAATGAGCAGTTCTTC.

This chain joins TRBV3-1 and TRBJ1-1; no definite D call. Germline V lookup: CDR1 LGHDT, CDR2 YNNKEL (reference sequence). V lost 1 base, J lost 4 bases, and 7 bases lay in between. The CDR3 contains 13 residues. The CDR3 here is CASSQVTFTEAFF. The CDR3 DNA follows: TGTGCCAGCAGCCAAGTTACCTTCACTGAAGCTTTCTTT. The entire variable domain, with the rest obtained from reference TRBV3-1 and TRBJ1-1, is as follows: DTAVSQTPKYLVTQMGNDKSIKCEQNLGHDTMYWYKQDSKKFLKIMFSYNNKELIINETVPNRFSPKSPDKAHLNLHINSLELGDSAVYFCASSQVTFTEAFFGQGTRLTVV.

The V gene is TRBV3-1, the J gene TRBJ2-1; possible D gene TRBD1, 5 bases. Germline assignment: CDR1 LGHDT and CDR2 YNNKEL (reference sequence). Trimming shortened V by 0 bases and J by 10 bases, and 13 bases separated the two germline ends. CDR3 length: 14 residues. The DNA of the CDR3 is TGTGCCAGCAGCCAAGAAGCTGGACAATGGGAGCAGTTCTTC. Its protein product is CASSQEAGQWEQFF.

Comments on this clonotype: Germline is not matched at one junction end, which may reflect a read error. CDR3 nucleotides: TGCACCAGCAGCCAAGGTCGGTCCACCAAGAACACTGAAGCTTTCTTT. Residues: CTSSQGRSTKNTEAFF. The gene calls are TRBV4-3 and TRBJ1-1; D remains unclear. The CDR3 runs 16 residues. Germline V gene sequence: CDR1 LGHNA, CDR2 YSLEER.

This clonotype was seen many times. This rearrangement joins TRBV7-2 to TRBJ2-4, with 7 bases aligning to TRBD1. The CDR3 runs to 16 residues. With V trimmed by 4 bases and J by 0 bases, 6 bases remained unmatched. Germline CDR1 and CDR2: SGHTA and FQGNSA. In DNA, the CDR3 is TGTGCCAGCAGCTCAACAGGGGATCCAGCCAAAAACATTCAGTACTTC. This codes for CASSSTGDPAKNIQYF.

This clonotype came up a few times. The V gene is TRBV7-2, the J gene TRBJ1-6; D not resolved. V shed 8 bases and J shed 6 bases, with 17 bases lying between them. Looked up from germline, CDR1 is SGHTA and CDR2 is FQGNSA. CDR3 size: 15 residues. This CDR3 reads CASVLVSGANSPLHF. CDR3 bases: TGTGCCAGCGTCTTAGTCTCAGGAGCTAATTCACCCCTCCACTTT.

The CDR3 is CSARVGGRWQETQYF. As DNA, the CDR3 is TGCAGTGCTAGAGTCGGGGGGAGGTGGCAAGAGACCCAGTACTTC. The V gene is TRBV20-1, the J gene TRBJ2-5; 7 bases agree with TRBD2. V lost 1 base, J lost 2 bases, and 7 bases stayed unmatched. This CDR3 spans 15 amino acids. CDR1 and CDR2 from the germline V gene are DFQATT and SNEGSKA (reference sequence).

The V and J genes are TRBV5-5 and TRBJ1-2, with 9 bases that match TRBD1. Germline assignment: CDR1 SGHKS and CDR2 YYEKEE (reference sequence). This CDR3 spans 16 amino acids. With V trimmed by 1 base and J by 4 bases, 8 bases remained unmatched. The CDR3 is CASSLFITGGTYGYTF. Here the CDR3 DNA reads TGTGCCAGCAGCTTGTTCATTACAGGGGGCACCTATGGCTACACCTTC.

Comments on this clonotype: This may be a read error: a much more frequent sequence differs by one nucleotide. The V call is TRBV7-2, the J call TRBJ2-3; 9 bases are a match to TRBD2. In germline, CDR1 is SGHTA, CDR2 FQGNSA. V dropped 6 bases and J dropped 3; count of bases not matched to a gene: 13. The CDR3 loop spans 17 amino acids. DNA of the CDR3: TGTGCCAGCAGTCAGGAAAGTAGCGGGGGAAAAACAGATACGCAGTATTTT. It translates to CASSQESSGGKTDTQYF.

V usage is TRBV20-1 and J usage is TRBJ1-5; TRBD1 matches 7 bases. V was pared by 5 bases and J by 11 bases, with 12 bases of the junction left unmatched. The CDR3 loop spans 13 amino acids. In germline, CDR1 is DFQATT, CDR2 SNEGSKA (reference sequence). CDR3 sequence: CSALAGTVDSQHF. CDR3 DNA sequence: TGCAGTGCTCTTGCCGGGACAGTCGATTCCCAGCATTTT.

The chain employs TRBV4-2 and TRBJ2-5; 12 bases align to TRBD2. Germline CDR1 LGHNA, CDR2 YNFKEQ. With 3 bases clipped from V and 11 bases from J, the junction kept 7 bases outside the gene matches. The CDR3 is 14 amino acids. CDR3 region: CASSQGLAGIEQYF. CDR3 nucleotide sequence: TGTGCCAGCAGCCAGGGACTAGCGGGCATTGAGCAGTACTTC.

This clonotype showed up just a few times. The chain links TRBV20-1 to TRBJ1-5; D remains unclear. Germline V gives CDR1 DFQATT, CDR2 SNEGSKA (reference sequence). Between the trimmed V and J ends, which lost 2 bases and 1 base, there was a span of 9 bases. CDR3 length: 14 residues. CDR3 coding DNA: TGCAGTGCTAGAACCGACCTAAGCAATCAGCCCCAGCATTTT. This gives the protein CSARTDLSNQPQHF.

Of note for this clonotype: It may be a read error: a sequence one base away is much more abundant. This rearrangement joins TRBV20-1 to TRBJ2-5, with TRBD2 matching 8 bases. Matching the DNA end better, TRBJ2-1 makes the J call doubtful. Germline V lookup: CDR1 DFQATT, CDR2 SNEGSKA (reference sequence). The CDR3 spans 14 residues. The DNA of the CDR3 is TGCAGTGCTAGACCTACTAGCGGTTTAGAGACCCAGTTCTTC. Its protein product is CSARPTSGLETQFF.

V usage is TRBV2 and J usage is TRBJ2-5, with a weak D call TRBD1 (6 bases). The closer fit of TRBJ2-7 to the DNA end suggests the J call may be wrong. Per germline, CDR1 SNHLY and CDR2 FYNNEI. The CDR3 consists of 13 residues. CDR3: CASSDHRDHEQYF. In DNA, the CDR3 is TGTGCCAGCAGTGATCACAGGGACCACGAGCAGTACTTC.